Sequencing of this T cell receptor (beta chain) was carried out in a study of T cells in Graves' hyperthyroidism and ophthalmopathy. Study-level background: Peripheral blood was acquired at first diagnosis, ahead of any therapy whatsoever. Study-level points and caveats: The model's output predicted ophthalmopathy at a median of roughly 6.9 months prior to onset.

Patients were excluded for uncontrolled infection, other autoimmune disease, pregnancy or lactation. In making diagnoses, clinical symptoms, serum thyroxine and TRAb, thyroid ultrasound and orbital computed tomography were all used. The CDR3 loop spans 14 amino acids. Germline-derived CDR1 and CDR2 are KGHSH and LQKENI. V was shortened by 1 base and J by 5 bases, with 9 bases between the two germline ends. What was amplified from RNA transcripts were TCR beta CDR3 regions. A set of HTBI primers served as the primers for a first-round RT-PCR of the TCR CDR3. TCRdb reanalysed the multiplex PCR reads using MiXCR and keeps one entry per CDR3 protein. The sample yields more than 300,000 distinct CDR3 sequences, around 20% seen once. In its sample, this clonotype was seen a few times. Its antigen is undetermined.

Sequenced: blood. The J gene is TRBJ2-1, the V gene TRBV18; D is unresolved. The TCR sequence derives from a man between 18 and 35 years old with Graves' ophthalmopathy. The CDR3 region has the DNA TGTGCCAGCTCACCACAGGAGCTCCACAATGAGCAGTTCTTC. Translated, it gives CASSPQELHNEQFF.